One and the same sample provided the 7 T cell receptor beta chains below, sequenced in a study of technical replicates of blood from several donors. Method: immunoSEQ multiplex PCR; TCRdb's copy keeps in-frame clones and lacks some. This sample has 80,000 to 95,000 clones, with 85% to 95% found just once. The sequencing input was T cells isolated from PBMCs. These receptor sequences come from a human donor in good health.

The chain links TRBV6-6 to TRBJ2-7; 7 positions agree with TRBD2. The CDR3 sequence is 15 residues long. Germline V gene sequence: CDR1 MNHNY, CDR2 SVGAGI (reference sequence). J was trimmed by 3 bases and V by 6 bases; bases with no gene match: 11. The DNA for the CDR3 is TGTGCCAGCAGCCCTACTAGCGCGAGGGGCTACGAGCAGTACTTC. Translated: CASSPTSARGYEQYF.

The rearrangement uses TRBV25-1 and TRBJ2-7; D is possibly TRBD1 (5 bases). The CDR3 has 14 amino acids. Trimming stripped 4 bases from V and 7 bases from J, with 17 bases between. Germline CDR1 reads MGHDK; CDR2 reads SYGVNS. The CDR3: CASSALTSQGEQYF. CDR3 DNA sequence: TGTGCCAGCAGTGCCCTGACCTCGCAGGGTGAGCAGTACTTC.

This rearrangement joins TRBV14 to TRBJ2-1; D ambiguous. Germline CDR1 is SGHDN and CDR2 is FVKESK. The ends were cut back, 6 bases at V and 0 bases at J, with 12 bases in the middle. CDR3 length: 15 amino acids. CDR3 residues: CASSTPWSSYNEQFF. For the CDR3, the DNA is TGTGCCAGCAGTACTCCGTGGAGCTCCTACAATGAGCAGTTCTTC.

The genes are TRBV6-6 and TRBJ2-2; D unresolved. The germline V gene has CDR1 MNHNY and CDR2 SVGAGI (reference sequence). CDR3 length equals 16 residues. V was clipped by 7 bases and J by 3 bases, with 18 bases between them. The chain's CDR3 is CASTHDLEQYTGELFF. CDR3 coding DNA: TGTGCCAGCACCCACGACTTAGAGCAGTACACCGGGGAGCTGTTTTTT.

The chain is built from TRBV6-5 and TRBJ2-5; TRBD2 aligns across 11 bases. Germline V gives CDR1 MNHEY, CDR2 SVGAGI. The length of the CDR3 is 16 residues. J was trimmed by 5 bases and V by 1 base; bases with no gene match: 6. CDR3 loop: CASSYLLAGAGETQYF. As DNA, the CDR3 is TGTGCCAGCAGTTACTTACTAGCGGGAGCGGGTGAGACCCAGTACTTC.

The chain links TRBV6-1 to TRBJ1-3; TRBD1 matches at 7 bases. The CDR3 covers 18 residues. Trimming took 3 bases from V and 2 from J; bases not matched to a gene: 13. Germline-derived CDR1 and CDR2 are MNHNS and SASEGT. In nucleotides, the CDR3 is TGTGCCAGCAGTGATCGGCCCAGGGGGGTGCTTCCTGGAAACACCATATATTTT. This codes for CASSDRPRGVLPGNTIYF.

The chain has TRBV28 and TRBJ2-1; D remains ambiguous. Germline lookup yields CDR1 MDHEN and CDR2 SYDVKM. Trimming pared 2 bases from V and 6 bases from J, leaving 20 bases between. There are 17 residues in the CDR3. This chain's CDR3 is CASSLTVPVSPINEQFF. CDR3 in DNA: TGTGCCAGCAGTTTAACTGTTCCCGTAAGCCCGATCAATGAGCAGTTCTTC.